A single sample gave rise to the 6 T cell receptor beta chains below, sequenced in a study of T cell responses to AZD1222 COVID-19 vaccine (dated by TCRdb to 2020 to 2022). Library preparation employed the immunoSEQ multiplex PCR assay. TCRdb took over this immuneACCESS table, retaining in-frame rearrangements with V and J assigned. Such tables are incomplete; in checked studies, under half of the missing clones stem from an unresolved V gene, and the remainder is unexplained. In all, the sample holds some 85,000 clones, and around 93% of those were seen once. About 7.5% of the sample belongs to the ten largest clones. The time point label, read with the paper, signifies: baseline before first vaccination. The specimen comprised peripheral blood, sampled on day 0 of AZD1222 vaccination. These receptors all stem from an adult in good health.

The chain has TRBV28 and TRBJ2-7, with D possibly TRBD2 on 5 matching bases. The CDR3 totals 13 residues. The germline CDR1 and CDR2 sequences are MDHEN and SYDVKM. V lost 2 bases and J lost 2, with 7 bases in between. The CDR3, as DNA: TGTGCCAGCAGTTTAGCGGGTCCCTACGAGCAGTACTTC. As protein: CASSLAGPYEQYF.

The rearrangement joins TRBV21-1 to TRBJ1-5. TRBV21-1 is assigned pseudogene status. This CDR3 has 16 residues. CDR3 sequence (DNA): TGTGCCAGCAGCAAAGGCCAGACGGAAAGCAATCAGCCCCAGCATTTT. Translating gives CASSKGQTESNQPQHF.

The chain recombines TRBV3-1 (or the pseudogene TRBV3-2) with TRBJ1-2; 9 positions match TRBD1. CDR1 and CDR2 from the germline V gene are LGHDT and YNNKEL (reference sequence). This CDR3 contains 15 residues. The trim removed 4 bases at V and 8 bases at J, leaving 11 bases unmatched. The CDR3 here is CASSRGQGPLVGYTF. DNA for the CDR3: TGTGCCAGCAGCCGAGGACAGGGGCCGCTGGTAGGCTACACCTTC.

The V call is TRBV4-1, the J call TRBJ2-1; 9 bases agree with TRBD2. Germline values: CDR1 MGHRA, CDR2 YSYEKL. Germline trimming cut 4 bases from V and 0 bases from J; bases unmatched to any gene: 7. The CDR3 spans 17 residues. CDR3 loop: CASSLGLAQSSYNEQFF. The CDR3 DNA reads TGCGCCAGCAGCCTGGGACTAGCCCAGAGCTCCTACAATGAGCAGTTCTTC.

V is TRBV4-1 and J is TRBJ2-1, with TRBD2 matching over 14 bases. CDR3 length equals 16 residues. V lost 1 base, J lost 7 bases, and 3 bases stayed unmatched. Germline V CDR1 and CDR2: MGHRA, YSYEKL. The CDR3: CASSQGGLAGVNEQFF. The CDR3 coding sequence is TGCGCCAGCAGCCAAGGGGGACTAGCGGGAGTGAATGAGCAGTTCTTC.

The gene calls are TRBV11-1 and TRBJ2-1, with 9 nucleotides matching TRBD2. The CDR3 loop spans 16 amino acids. Germline V lookup: CDR1 SGHAT, CDR2 FQDESV (reference sequence). The V gene end was trimmed by 5 bases and the J gene end by 7 bases; junction bases not matched to a gene: 12. In nucleotides, the CDR3 is TGTGCCAGCAGCCCCCCTTTTAGCGGGGGAGTAAATGAGCAGTTCTTC. Translating gives CASSPPFSGGVNEQFF.